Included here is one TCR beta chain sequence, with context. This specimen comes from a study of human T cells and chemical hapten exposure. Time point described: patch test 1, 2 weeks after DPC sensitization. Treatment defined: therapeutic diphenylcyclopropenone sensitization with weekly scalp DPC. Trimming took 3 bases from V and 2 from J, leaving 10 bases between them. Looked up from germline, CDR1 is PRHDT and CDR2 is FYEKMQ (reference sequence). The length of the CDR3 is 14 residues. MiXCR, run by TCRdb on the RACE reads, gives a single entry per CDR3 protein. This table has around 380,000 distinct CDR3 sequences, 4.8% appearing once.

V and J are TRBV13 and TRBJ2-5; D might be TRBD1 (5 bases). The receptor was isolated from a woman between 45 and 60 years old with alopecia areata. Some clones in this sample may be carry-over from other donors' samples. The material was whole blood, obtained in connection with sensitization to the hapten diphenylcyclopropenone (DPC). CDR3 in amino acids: CASSFKGAQETQYF. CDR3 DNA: TGTGCCAGCAGCTTTAAAGGGGCGCAAGAGACCCAGTACTTC.